This TCR beta chain comes out of a study of OX40 agonist ivuxolimab in advanced cancers. General study results and limits: At 0.1 to 3.0 mg/kg and by week 6, CD4+ and CD8+ T cells in the blood had expanded clonally. Not determined was the antigen specificity of the expanded peripheral T cells.

Using immunoSEQ multiplex PCR, the repertoire was profiled, and TCRdb retains in-frame clones only, with some absent. The table includes tens of thousands of clones, around four fifths detected once. Of note for this clone: As yet, its antigen is unknown.

Trimming took 0 bases from V and 4 from J, leaving 12 bases between them. CDR3 size: 16 residues. Germline V lookup: CDR1 MNHNY, CDR2 SVGAGI (reference sequence). The sequences come from CD4+ or CD8+ T cells sorted from blood, collected in a trial of the OX40 agonist ivuxolimab. The chain combines TRBV6-6 with TRBJ1-4; D gene ambiguous. This clonotype was obtained from an adult with an advanced solid tumor such as melanoma, head and neck, liver or kidney cancer. CDR3 sequence reads: CASSYSHGSSNEKLFF. CDR3 nucleotide sequence: TGTGCCAGCAGTTACTCGCACGGGTCAAGTAATGAAAAACTGTTTTTT.